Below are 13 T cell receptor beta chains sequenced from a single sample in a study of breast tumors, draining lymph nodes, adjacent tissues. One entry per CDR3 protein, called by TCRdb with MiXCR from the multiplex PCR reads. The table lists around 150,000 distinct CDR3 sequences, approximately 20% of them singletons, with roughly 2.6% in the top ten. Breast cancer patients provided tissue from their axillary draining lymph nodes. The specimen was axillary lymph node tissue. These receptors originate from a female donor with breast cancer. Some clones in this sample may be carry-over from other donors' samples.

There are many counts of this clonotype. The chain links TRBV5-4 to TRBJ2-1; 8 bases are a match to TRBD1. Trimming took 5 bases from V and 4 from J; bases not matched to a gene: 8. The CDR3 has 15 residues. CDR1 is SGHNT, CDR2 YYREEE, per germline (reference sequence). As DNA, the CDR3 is TGTGCCAGCAGGTCAGGGGGCGAGAAATACAATGAGCAGTTCTTC. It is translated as CASRSGGEKYNEQFF.

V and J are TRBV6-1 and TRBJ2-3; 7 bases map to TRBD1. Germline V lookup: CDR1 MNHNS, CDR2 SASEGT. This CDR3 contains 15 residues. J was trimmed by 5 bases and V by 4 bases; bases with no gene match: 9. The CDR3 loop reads CASSAGGPGGDTQYF. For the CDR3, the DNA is TGTGCCAGCAGTGCCGGCGGGCCAGGGGGAGATACGCAGTATTTT.

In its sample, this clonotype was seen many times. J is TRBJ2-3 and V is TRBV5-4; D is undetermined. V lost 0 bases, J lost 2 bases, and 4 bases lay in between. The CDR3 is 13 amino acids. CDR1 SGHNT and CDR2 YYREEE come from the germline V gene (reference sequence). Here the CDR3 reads CASSLDPTDTQYF. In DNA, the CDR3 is TGTGCCAGCAGCTTGGATCCCACAGATACGCAGTATTTT.

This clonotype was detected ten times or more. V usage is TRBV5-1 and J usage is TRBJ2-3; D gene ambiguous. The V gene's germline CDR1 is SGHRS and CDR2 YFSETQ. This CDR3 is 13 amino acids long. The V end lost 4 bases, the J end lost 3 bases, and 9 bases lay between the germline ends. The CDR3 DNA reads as TGCGCCAGCAGCGGGCAGGCTACAGATACGCAGTATTTT. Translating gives CASSGQATDTQYF.

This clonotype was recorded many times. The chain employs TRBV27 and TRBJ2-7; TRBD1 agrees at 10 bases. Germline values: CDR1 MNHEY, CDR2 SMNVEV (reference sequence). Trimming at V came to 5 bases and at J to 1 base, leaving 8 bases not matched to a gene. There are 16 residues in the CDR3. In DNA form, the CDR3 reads TGTGCCAGCAGTGGATACGGGACAGGGGAGTCCTACGAGCAGTACTTC. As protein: CASSGYGTGESYEQYF.

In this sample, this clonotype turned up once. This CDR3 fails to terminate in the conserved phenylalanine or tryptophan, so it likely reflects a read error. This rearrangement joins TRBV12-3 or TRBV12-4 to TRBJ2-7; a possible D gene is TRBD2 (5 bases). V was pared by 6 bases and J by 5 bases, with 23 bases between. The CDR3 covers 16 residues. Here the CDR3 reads CASRSLLSRRIHEQYL. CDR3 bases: TGTGCCAGCAGGTCCCTGTTGTCTCGGAGGATCCACGAGCAGTACCTC.

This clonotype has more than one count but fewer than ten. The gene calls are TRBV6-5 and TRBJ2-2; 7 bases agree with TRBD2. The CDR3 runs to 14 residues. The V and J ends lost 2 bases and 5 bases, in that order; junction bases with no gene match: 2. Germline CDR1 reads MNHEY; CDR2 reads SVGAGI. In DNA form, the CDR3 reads TGTGCCAGCAGTTACGGCGGGAGTACCGGGGAGCTGTTTTTT. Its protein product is CASSYGGSTGELFF.

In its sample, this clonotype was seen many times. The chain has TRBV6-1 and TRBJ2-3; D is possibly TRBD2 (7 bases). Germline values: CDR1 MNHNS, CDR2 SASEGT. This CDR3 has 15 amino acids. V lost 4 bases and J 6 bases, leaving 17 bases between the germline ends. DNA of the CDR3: TGTGCCAGCAGTGGCCGGAGGGGGGGGGTCGATACGCAGTATTTT. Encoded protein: CASSGRRGGVDTQYF.

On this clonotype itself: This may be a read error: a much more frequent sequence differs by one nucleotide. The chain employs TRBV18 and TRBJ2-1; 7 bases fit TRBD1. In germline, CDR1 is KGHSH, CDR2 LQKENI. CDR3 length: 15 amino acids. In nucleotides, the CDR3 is TGTGCCAGCTCACCACCTGACAGGGCCTACAATGAGCAGCTCTTC. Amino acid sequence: CASSPPDRAYNEQLF.

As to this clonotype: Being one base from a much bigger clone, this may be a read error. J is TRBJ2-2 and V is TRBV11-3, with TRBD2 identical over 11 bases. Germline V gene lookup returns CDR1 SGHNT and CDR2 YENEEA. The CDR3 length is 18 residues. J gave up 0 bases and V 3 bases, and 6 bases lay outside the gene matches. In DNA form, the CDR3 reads TGTGCCAGCAGCTTTAGGGCTAGCGGGAGGACGAACACCGGGGAGCTGTTTTTT. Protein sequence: CASSFRASGRTNTGELFF.

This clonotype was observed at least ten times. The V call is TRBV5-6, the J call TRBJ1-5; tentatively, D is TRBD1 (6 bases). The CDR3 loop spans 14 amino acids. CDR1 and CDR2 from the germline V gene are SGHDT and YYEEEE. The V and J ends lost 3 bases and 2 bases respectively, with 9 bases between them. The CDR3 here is CASSSRTGNQPQHF. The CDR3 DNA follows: TGTGCCAGCAGCTCAAGGACAGGCAATCAGCCCCAGCATTTT. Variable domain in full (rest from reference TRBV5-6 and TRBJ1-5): DAGVTQSPTHLIKTRGQQVTLRCSPKSGHDTVSWYQQALGQGPQFIFQYYEEEERQRGNFPDRFSGHQFPNYSSELNVNALLLGDSALYLCASSSRTGNQPQHFGDGTRLSIL.

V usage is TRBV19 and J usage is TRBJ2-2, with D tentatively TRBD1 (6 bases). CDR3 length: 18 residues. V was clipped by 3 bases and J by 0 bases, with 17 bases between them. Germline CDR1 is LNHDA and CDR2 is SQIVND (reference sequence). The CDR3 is CASSIVGQWFANTGELFF. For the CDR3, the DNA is TGTGCCAGTAGTATTGTAGGACAGTGGTTCGCGAACACCGGGGAGCTGTTTTTT.

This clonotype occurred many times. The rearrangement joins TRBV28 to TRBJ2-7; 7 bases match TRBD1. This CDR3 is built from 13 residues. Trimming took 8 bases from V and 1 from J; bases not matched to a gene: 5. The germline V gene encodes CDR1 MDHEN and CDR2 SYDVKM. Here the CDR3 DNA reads TGTGCCAGCTGCCGGACAGGATCCTACGAGCAGTACTTC. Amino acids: CASCRTGSYEQYF.